The text below deals with one T cell receptor (beta chain). Its cognate antigen is unknown. This entry is derived from a study of T cell responses to AZD1222 COVID-19 vaccine. General study points: Nearly half of unique spike-specific TCRs reportedly avoided B.1.351 and B.1.1.7 mutated regions. Only 6 or 7 people who got AZD1222 tested seropositive at baseline.

The CDR3 is made up of 15 amino acids. Germline CDR1 reads SGDLS; CDR2 reads YYNGEE. Unmatched junction bases numbered 4, after V lost 2 bases and J lost 3 bases. Sequenced by immunoSEQ multiplex PCR; TCRdb stores in-frame clones only, minus some. The table records some 90,000 clones, around nine tenths of them present only once. This material consisted of peripheral blood, taken on day 0 of AZD1222 vaccination. The receptor comes from an adult in good health. This rearrangement joins TRBV9 to TRBJ2-7, with 11 bases matching TRBD2. The CDR3, as DNA: TGTGCCAGCAGCGTCTCCGGGACTAGCGGCTACGAGCAGTACTTC. The encoded protein is CASSVSGTSGYEQYF.